This T cell receptor (beta chain) comes out of a study of T-cell reconstitution after alpha-beta-depleted transplantation in children. Study findings and constraints: Alpha-beta T cells about two months after transplant reportedly derived from several hundred expanded graft clones. TCRbeta diversity was high at day 60 in some patients (a result of surviving recipient T cells and thymic progenitors). The authors attributed T-cell counts and diversity one year after transplant mostly to newly produced T cells.

Unique molecular identifiers tagged the TCRbeta library. TCRdb re-called the PCR reads through MiXCR, storing one row per CDR3 protein. The sample holds 300,000 to 400,000 distinct CDR3 sequences; 20% to 30% are singletons and the top ten take 10% to 11%. Germline V gene lookup returns CDR1 SEHNR and CDR2 FQNEAQ (reference sequence). This CDR3 spans 13 amino acids. The V end lost 3 bases, the J end lost 6 bases, and 8 bases lay between the germline ends. This clonotype was observed a handful of times. The antigen is not known. The chain couples TRBV7-9 to TRBJ1-4, with D possibly matching TRBD1 (5 bases). Sequencing used PBMCs, mostly from graft donor cells, obtained 180 days after TCRalphabeta/CD19-depleted stem cell transplant. This clonotype was sampled from a male patient under 18 who had a stem cell transplant for acute lymphoblastic leukemia, so the T cells may come from the graft donor. This CDR3 is CASSFEGDEKLFF. The DNA for the CDR3 is TGTGCCAGCAGCTTTGAAGGGGATGAAAAACTGTTTTTT. Full variable domain (rest looked up from reference TRBV7-9 and TRBJ1-4): DTGVSQNPRHKITKRGQNVTFRCDPISEHNRLYWYRQTLGQGPEFLTYFQNEAQLEKSRLLSDRFSAERPKGSFSTLEIQRTEQGDSAMYLCASSFEGDEKLFFGSGTQLSVL.